The clone carrying this T cell receptor beta chain was seen more than once but under ten times. Germline V CDR1 and CDR2: KGHSH, LQKENI. Trimming removed 5 bases at V and 10 bases at J, with 12 bases between. This CDR3 is 13 amino acids long. Here immunoSEQ multiplex PCR was the method, and the copy in TCRdb shows in-frame clones only, minus some. Of over 250,000 clones listed, approximately 88% are singletons. The sample originates from a study of blood T cell repertoires in COVID-19. Background on the study: The cDNA or gDNA used as material had been derived from T cells, B-cell-depleted T cells, or PBMCs.

The chain couples TRBV18 to TRBJ1-6; unclear D gene. The sample taken for sequencing was peripheral blood. The TCR was taken from a woman aged 65 to 85 with COVID-19, enrolled during active disease. CDR3 residues: CASSDSEVSPLHF. The CDR3, as DNA: TGTGCCAGCTCAGATAGTGAGGTCTCACCCCTCCACTTT.